The rows below give T cell receptor beta chains drawn from one sample of a study of blood T cell repertoires in COVID-19. TCRdb keeps only in-frame clones here, not all; method: immunoSEQ multiplex PCR. The data contain 200,000 to 250,000 clones, 75% to 85% of them singletons. The sequenced material came from peripheral blood. These receptors came from a woman in her seventies with COVID-19, enrolled during active disease. Each CDR3 is given with its conserved first and last residue. D genes are given only for firm matches. Rows may omit the clone size; those that give it use once, few, many or a size class.

size	D	J	V	CDR3	DNA
-	-	TRBJ2-3	TRBV5-4	CASSGGLSEADTQYF	TGTGCCAGCAGCGGGGGACTTTCGGAGGCAGATACGCAGTATTTT
-	-	TRBJ2-3	TRBV5-5	CASSLGGPLWSTDTQYF	TGTGCCAGCAGCTTGGGTGGTCCGCTGTGGAGTACAGATACGCAGTATTTT
-	TRBD1	TRBJ2-7	TRBV28	CASSFDRVVYEQYF	TGTGCCAGCAGTTTTGACAGGGTTGTCTACGAGCAGTACTTC
-	TRBD1	TRBJ1-1	TRBV11-3	CASSFGTGLNTEAFF	TGTGCCAGCTCCTTCGGGACAGGATTAAACACTGAAGCTTTCTTT
-	TRBD1	TRBJ1-2	TRBV4-3	CASSPDRGWNYGYTF	TGCGCCAGCAGCCCGGACAGGGGTTGGAACTATGGCTACACCTTC
-	TRBD2	TRBJ2-3	TRBV7-2	CASSLAGREDTQYF	TGTGCCAGCAGCTTAGCCGGGAGGGAAGATACGCAGTATTTT
few	-	TRBJ2-7	TRBV5-1	CASSRDGAELYEQYF	TGCGCCAGCAGCCGCGATGGGGCCGAGCTCTACGAGCAGTACTTC
once	TRBD1	TRBJ2-2	TRBV5-1	CASSREQGAVGELFF	TGCGCCAGCAGCCGAGAACAGGGGGCGGTCGGGGAGCTGTTTTTT
-	-	TRBJ1-6	TRBV2	CASSRAGYSPLHF	TGTGCCAGCAGCAGGGCCGGATATTCACCCCTCCACTTT
-	-	TRBJ1-2	TRBV7-8	CASSVRVQLYGYTF	TGTGCCAGCAGCGTCCGGGTCCAACTCTATGGCTACACCTTC
-	-	TRBJ2-7	TRBV29-1	CSVIRGNYEQYF	TGCAGCGTCATCAGGGGCAACTACGAGCAGTACTTC
-	TRBD1	TRBJ1-2	TRBV19	CASSITRRTGPPYGYTF	TGTGCCAGTAGTATTACCCGTCGGACAGGCCCACCATATGGCTACACCTTC
many	-	TRBJ1-2	TRBV19	CASSESGSSKTLYGYTF	TGTGCCAGTAGTGAATCCGGGTCCTCCAAGACTCTCTATGGCTACACCTTC
-	TRBD1	TRBJ1-2	TRBV7-2	CASSLSGTGGAGGYTF	TGTGCCAGCAGCTTAAGCGGGACAGGGGGCGCAGGTGGCTACACCTTC
once	TRBD1	TRBJ1-5	TRBV6-2/TRBV6-3	CASSTGGFGPQHF	TGTGCCAGCAGTACAGGGGGTTTCGGGCCCCAGCATTTT
-	TRBD1	TRBJ2-3	TRBV7-3	CASSWTGRAADTQYF	TGTGCCAGCAGCTGGACAGGGCGGGCGGCAGATACGCAGTATTTT
-	-	TRBJ2-7	TRBV11-3	CASSLVGTFTYEQYF	TGTGCCAGCAGCTTAGTTGGGACATTCACCTACGAGCAGTACTTC
once	TRBD1	TRBJ1-5	TRBV5-1	CASSPGTAGGYSNQPQHF	TGCGCCAGCAGCCCCGGGACAGCGGGCGGTTATAGCAATCAGCCCCAGCATTTT
-	-	TRBJ1-2	TRBV11-3	CASSFGQGTYGYTF	TGTGCCAGCAGCTTCGGCCAGGGGACCTATGGCTACACCTTC
-	TRBD1	TRBJ2-7	TRBV4-3	CASSQAETGGPFEQYF	TGCGCCAGCAGCCAAGCCGAAACAGGGGGCCCTTTCGAGCAGTACTTC
-	TRBD1	TRBJ1-1	TRBV27	CASSPNPGQGNTEAFF	TGTGCCAGCAGTCCCAACCCGGGACAGGGGAACACTGAAGCTTTCTTT
few	-	TRBJ2-7	TRBV29-1	CSVILSYEQYF	TGCAGCGTTATCCTCTCCTACGAGCAGTACTTC
-	TRBD1	TRBJ2-1	TRBV6-2/TRBV6-3	CASSYSSGQAWGNEQFF	TGTGCCAGCAGCTACTCCAGCGGACAGGCCTGGGGTAATGAGCAGTTCTTC
once	TRBD1	TRBJ1-6	TRBV15	CATSRDTPFGTGGDSPLHF	TGTGCCACCAGCAGGGATACTCCCTTCGGGACAGGGGGCGATTCACCCCTCCACTTT
-	TRBD2	TRBJ2-2	TRBV12-5	CASGLAGGHTGELFF	TGTGCTAGTGGCTTAGCGGGAGGGCACACCGGGGAGCTGTTTTTT
-	TRBD1	TRBJ1-1	TRBV5-4	CASSPGGGNMNTEAFF	TGTGCCAGCAGCCCCGGAGGGGGCAATATGAACACTGAAGCTTTCTTT
-	-	TRBJ2-2	TRBV7-9	CASSLVGDSRAGELFF	TGTGCCAGCAGCTTAGTGGGGGACTCGAGGGCCGGGGAGCTGTTTTTT
-	-	TRBJ2-2	TRBV29-1	CSVGYTGTGELFF	TGCAGCGTGGGTTACACGGGCACCGGGGAGCTGTTTTTT
few	TRBD2	TRBJ2-1	TRBV10-3	CAISESVAGLGNEQFF	TGTGCCATCAGTGAGTCAGTAGCGGGGCTTGGCAATGAGCAGTTCTTC
-	TRBD2	TRBJ2-1	TRBV7-3	CASSSMTSGRASNEQFF	TGTGCCAGCAGCTCCATGACTAGCGGGAGGGCCTCAAATGAGCAGTTCTTC
-	TRBD1	TRBJ1-1	TRBV19	CASSVSDRGSPEAFF	TGTGCCAGTAGTGTATCGGACAGGGGGTCCCCTGAAGCTTTCTTT
-	TRBD1	TRBJ1-2	TRBV7-9	CASSLGLPGGADYGYTF	TGTGCCAGCAGCTTAGGGCTTCCAGGGGGCGCAGACTATGGCTACACCTTC
-	-	TRBJ1-6	TRBV6-2/TRBV6-3	CASSYYSSRTGGRLHF	TGTGCCAGCAGTTACTACTCCTCCCGAACGGGGGGCCGACTCCACTTT
-	-	TRBJ2-7	TRBV6-6	CASSSGTPYEQYF	TGTGCCAGCAGTTCCGGGACACCCTACGAGCAGTACTTC
-	-	TRBJ2-1	TRBV5-1	CASSLDGSSYNEQFF	TGCGCCAGCAGTTTGGACGGGAGCTCCTACAATGAGCAGTTCTTC
-	TRBD2	TRBJ2-7	TRBV6-2/TRBV6-3	CASRPPGLAGASYEQYF	TGTGCCAGCAGACCTCCGGGACTAGCGGGAGCCTCCTACGAGCAGTACTTC
-	-	TRBJ2-5	TRBV11-3	CASSPKTSDSRLVAQYF	TGTGCCAGCAGTCCTAAAACCTCGGACAGCCGTTTGGTGGCCCAGTACTTC
-	-	TRBJ1-2	TRBV12-3/TRBV12-4	CASSRQELYGYTF	TGTGCCAGCAGCCGACAGGAACTTTATGGCTACACCTTC
-	TRBD1	TRBJ1-5	TRBV4-3	CASSQDLGQGPGDQPQHF	TGCGCCAGCAGCCAAGATTTGGGACAGGGGCCGGGGGATCAGCCCCAGCATTTT
-	TRBD1	TRBJ2-1	TRBV27	CASSLRGPRSSYNEQFF	TGTGCCAGCAGTTTAAGGGGGCCCCGCAGCTCCTACAATGAGCAGTTCTTC
-	-	TRBJ2-3	TRBV11-3	CASSPLAWSTDTQYF	TGTGCCAGCAGTCCCCTAGCGTGGAGCACAGATACGCAGTATTTT
-	-	TRBJ1-2	TRBV9	CASSVGQGPPWDGYTF	TGTGCCAGCAGCGTAGGGCAGGGGCCCCCGTGGGATGGCTACACCTTC
-	TRBD2	TRBJ2-1	TRBV11-3	CASSPSEAGGTEQFF	TGTGCCAGCAGCCCCTCTGAAGCGGGAGGAACTGAGCAGTTCTTC
once	-	TRBJ1-1	TRBV21-1	CAIRRGPNTEAFF	TGTGCCATCAGGCGGGGGCCGAACACTGAAGCTTTCTTT
-	TRBD1	TRBJ2-7	TRBV6-5	CASSSDRERSYEQYF	TGTGCCAGCAGTTCCGACAGGGAAAGGTCCTACGAGCAGTACTTC
-	-	TRBJ1-1	TRBV14	CASSQDPGVPNTEAFF	TGTGCCAGCAGCCAAGATCCCGGGGTACCGAACACTGAAGCTTTCTTT
-	TRBD2	TRBJ2-3	TRBV29-1	CSVEASGRGSTDTQYF	TGCAGCGTTGAAGCTAGCGGGAGGGGTAGCACAGATACGCAGTATTTT